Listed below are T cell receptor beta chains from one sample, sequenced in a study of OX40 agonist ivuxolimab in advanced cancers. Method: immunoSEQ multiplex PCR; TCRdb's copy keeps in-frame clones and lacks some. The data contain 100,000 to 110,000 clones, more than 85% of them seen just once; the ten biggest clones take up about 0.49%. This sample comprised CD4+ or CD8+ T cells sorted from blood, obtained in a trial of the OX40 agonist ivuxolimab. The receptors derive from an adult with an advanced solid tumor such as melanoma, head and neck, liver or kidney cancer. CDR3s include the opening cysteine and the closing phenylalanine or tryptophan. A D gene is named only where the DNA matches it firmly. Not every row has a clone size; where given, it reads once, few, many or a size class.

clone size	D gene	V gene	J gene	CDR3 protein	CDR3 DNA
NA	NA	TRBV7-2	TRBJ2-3	CASSVYSTDTQYF	TGTGCCAGCAGCGTGTACAGCACAGATACGCAGTATTTT
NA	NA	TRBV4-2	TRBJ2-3	CASSPQLLGSDTQYF	TGTGCCAGCAGCCCGCAGTTGCTGGGTTCGGATACGCAGTATTTT
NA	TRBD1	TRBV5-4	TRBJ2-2	CASSTESGQSTGELFF	TGTGCCAGCAGCACCGAGTCGGGACAGAGCACCGGGGAGCTGTTTTTT
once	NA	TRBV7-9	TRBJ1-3	CASSLSGGYGNTIYF	TGTGCCAGCAGTTTGTCGGGGGGCTATGGAAACACCATATATTTT
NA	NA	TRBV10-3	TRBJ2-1	CAIMDGRLGSNEQFF	TGTGCCATTATGGATGGGAGGTTGGGCAGCAATGAGCAGTTCTTC
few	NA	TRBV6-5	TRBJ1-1	CASSSTGNTEAFF	TGTGCCAGCAGTTCAACAGGGAACACTGAAGCTTTCTTT
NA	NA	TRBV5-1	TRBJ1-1	CASSFGDNTEAFF	TGCGCCAGCAGCTTCGGTGACAACACTGAAGCTTTCTTT
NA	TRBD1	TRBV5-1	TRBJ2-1	CASSSLTGGAGSEQFF	TGCGCCAGCAGCTCCCTGACAGGGGGCGCGGGGAGTGAGCAGTTCTTC
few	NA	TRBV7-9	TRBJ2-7	CASSWGGHEQYF	TGTGCCAGCAGTTGGGGGGGGCACGAGCAGTACTTC
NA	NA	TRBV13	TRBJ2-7	CASSPRAGVIEQYF	TGTGCCAGCAGCCCCCGGGCAGGGGTAATCGAGCAGTACTTC
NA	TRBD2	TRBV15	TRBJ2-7	CATSKLAGAYEQYF	TGTGCCACCAGCAAGCTAGCGGGGGCCTACGAGCAGTACTTC
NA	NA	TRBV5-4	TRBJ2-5	CASSLPSKETQYF	TGTGCCAGCAGCTTGCCTAGCAAAGAGACCCAGTACTTC
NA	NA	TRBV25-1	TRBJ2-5	CASSESVVQETQYF	TGTGCCAGCAGTGAATCGGTGGTGCAAGAGACCCAGTACTTC
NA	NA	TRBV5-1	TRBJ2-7	CASSLDLMAPSYEQYF	TGCGCCAGCAGCTTGGACCTGATGGCCCCTTCCTACGAGCAGTACTTC
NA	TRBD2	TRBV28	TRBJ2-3	CASSLALAGGLRTDTQYF	TGTGCCAGCAGTTTGGCCCTAGCGGGAGGGCTTCGCACAGATACGCAGTATTTT
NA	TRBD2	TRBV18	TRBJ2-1	CASSLGRGSNEQFF	TGTGCCAGCTCGCTCGGGAGGGGAAGCAATGAGCAGTTCTTC
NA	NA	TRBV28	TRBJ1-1	CASGIRPEAFF	TGTGCCAGCGGGATAAGACCTGAAGCTTTCTTT
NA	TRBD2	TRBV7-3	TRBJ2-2	CASSLRFSGTHSNTGELFF	TGTGCCAGCAGCTTAAGGTTTAGCGGGACCCATTCGAACACCGGGGAGCTGTTTTTT
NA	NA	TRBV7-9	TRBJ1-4	CASSPEPRDEKLFF	TGTGCCAGCAGCCCGGAGCCCCGCGACGAAAAACTGTTTTTT
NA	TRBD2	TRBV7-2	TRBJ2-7	CASSRTSGRAFYEQYF	TGTGCCAGCAGTCGGACTAGCGGGAGGGCCTTTTACGAGCAGTACTTC
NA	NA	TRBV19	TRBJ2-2	CASKPLHTGELFF	TGTGCCAGTAAACCCCTCCACACCGGGGAGCTGTTTTTT
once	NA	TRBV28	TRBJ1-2	CASSLPHGQYYGYTF	TGTGCCAGCAGCCTCCCCCATGGACAGTACTATGGCTACACCTTC
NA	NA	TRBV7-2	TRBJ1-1	CASSWAIGNTEAFF	TGTGCCAGCAGTTGGGCTATCGGGAACACTGAAGCTTTCTTT
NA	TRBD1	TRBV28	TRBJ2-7	CASSPPRDRLYF	TGTGCCAGCAGTCCCCCCCGGGACAGGTTGTACTTC
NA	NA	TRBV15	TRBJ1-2	CATSRDYGANYGYTF	TGTGCCACCAGCAGAGATTATGGAGCTAACTATGGCTACACCTTC
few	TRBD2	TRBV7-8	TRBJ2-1	CASSRTSGIGEQFF	TGTGCCAGCAGCCGGACTAGCGGGATTGGTGAGCAGTTCTTC
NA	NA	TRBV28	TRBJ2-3	CASSKGGTDTQYF	TGTGCCAGCAGTAAGGGGGGCACAGATACGCAGTATTTT
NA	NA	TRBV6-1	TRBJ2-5	CASSPGHGETQYF	TGTGCCAGCAGTCCCGGACATGGGGAGACCCAGTACTTC
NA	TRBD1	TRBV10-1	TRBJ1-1	CASRGSGGTEAFF	TGCGCCAGCAGGGGATCAGGGGGCACTGAAGCTTTCTTT
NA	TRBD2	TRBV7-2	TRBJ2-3	CASSPGLAGSQYF	TGTGCCAGCAGCCCGGGACTAGCGGGTTCGCAGTATTTT
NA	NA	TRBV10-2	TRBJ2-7	CASSERGSHEQYF	TGCGCCAGCAGTGAACGGGGTTCCCACGAGCAGTACTTC
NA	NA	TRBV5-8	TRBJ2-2	CASSLIGGNTGELFF	TGTGCCAGCAGCTTGATCGGGGGGAACACCGGGGAGCTGTTTTTT
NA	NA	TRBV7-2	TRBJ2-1	CASSLGHNEQFF	TGTGCCAGCAGCTTAGGCCACAATGAGCAGTTCTTC
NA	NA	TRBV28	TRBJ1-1	CASRYSDRMNTEAFF	TGTGCCAGCAGATACTCCGATAGGATGAACACTGAAGCTTTCTTT
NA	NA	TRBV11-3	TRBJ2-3	CASSLEGGPTDTQYF	TGTGCCAGCAGCTTAGAGGGGGGCCCCACAGATACGCAGTATTTT
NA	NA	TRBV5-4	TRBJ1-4	CASSLVGGATNEKLFF	TGTGCCAGCAGCTTGGTGGGGGGTGCGACTAATGAAAAACTGTTTTTT
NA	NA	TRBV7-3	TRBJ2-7	CASSLGGTYEQYF	TGTGCCAGCAGCTTAGGGGGAACCTACGAGCAGTACTTC
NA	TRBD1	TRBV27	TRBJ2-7	CASSFRTGTEFYEQYF	TGTGCCAGCAGTTTCCGAACCGGGACAGAATTTTACGAGCAGTACTTC
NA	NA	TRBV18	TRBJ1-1	CASSPPNKLNTEAFF	TGTGCCAGCTCACCACCCAACAAATTAAACACTGAAGCTTTCTTT
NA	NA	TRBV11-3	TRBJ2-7	CASSQDIGYEQYF	TGTGCCAGCAGTCAAGACATTGGCTACGAGCAGTACTTC
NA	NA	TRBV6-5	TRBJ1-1	CASSRTAGGSTEAFF	TGTGCCAGCAGCCGAACCGCCGGGGGGAGCACTGAAGCTTTCTTT